This is a list of T cell receptor beta chains from one sample in a study of T cells in Graves' hyperthyroidism and ophthalmopathy. A single record per CDR3 protein comes from TCRdb applying MiXCR to the multiplex PCR reads. The sample yields 100,000 to 130,000 distinct CDR3 sequences, approximately 15% seen once. Sequenced input: blood. The origin of the receptors is a woman between 45 and 60 years old with Graves' hyperthyroidism. Each CDR3 is given with its conserved first and last residue. A D gene is named only where the DNA matches it firmly. Not all rows give a size; the values are once, few, many and, for expanded clones, a class.

clone_size: many; v_call: TRBV20-1; j_call: TRBJ2-3; d_call: -; cdr3_aa: CSAGSQSDTQYF; cdr3_nt: TGCAGTGCGGGATCTCAGTCAGATACGCAGTATTTT
clone_size: many; v_call: TRBV30; j_call: TRBJ2-1; d_call: -; cdr3_aa: CAWSGGTKQFF; cdr3_nt: TGTGCCTGGAGTGGGGGAACCAAGCAGTTCTTC
clone_size: many; v_call: TRBV5-1; j_call: TRBJ2-6; d_call: TRBD2; cdr3_aa: CATTSGSSGANVLTF; cdr3_nt: TGCGCCACCACTAGCGGAAGCTCTGGGGCCAACGTCCTGACTTTC
clone_size: many; v_call: TRBV20-1; j_call: TRBJ2-1; d_call: TRBD1; cdr3_aa: CSARAGTGGGYEQFF; cdr3_nt: TGCAGTGCTAGAGCCGGGACAGGGGGCGGCTATGAGCAGTTCTTC
clone_size: many; v_call: TRBV12-3/TRBV12-4; j_call: TRBJ1-5; d_call: -; cdr3_aa: CASSRGLFNYSNQPQHF; cdr3_nt: TGTGCCAGCAGTCGCGGTCTCTTCAATTATAGCAATCAGCCCCAGCATTTT
clone_size: many; v_call: TRBV2; j_call: TRBJ1-6; d_call: TRBD1; cdr3_aa: CASKGAPLNNSPLHF; cdr3_nt: TGTGCCAGCAAGGGGGCACCGCTGAATAATTCACCCCTCCACTTT
clone_size: many; v_call: TRBV6-6; j_call: TRBJ2-1; d_call: -; cdr3_aa: CASSYRTEGNEQFF; cdr3_nt: TGTGCCAGCAGTTACCGAACGGAGGGGAATGAGCAGTTCTTC
clone_size: many; v_call: TRBV11-2; j_call: TRBJ2-1; d_call: TRBD2; cdr3_aa: CASSLTSGRAEFF; cdr3_nt: TGTGCCAGCAGCCTGACTAGCGGGAGGGCCGAGTTCTTC
clone_size: many; v_call: TRBV7-9; j_call: TRBJ2-1; d_call: TRBD2; cdr3_aa: CASSIRSSGGYNEQFF; cdr3_nt: TGTGCCAGCAGCATAAGATCTAGCGGAGGATACAATGAGCAGTTCTTC
clone_size: many; v_call: TRBV5-1; j_call: TRBJ1-2; d_call: TRBD1; cdr3_aa: CASSRDGQGGYGYTF; cdr3_nt: TGCGCCAGCAGCCGTGACGGACAGGGCGGCTATGGCTACACCTTC
clone_size: many; v_call: TRBV10-2; j_call: TRBJ1-5; d_call: -; cdr3_aa: CASSETSNQPQHF; cdr3_nt: TGCGCCAGCAGTGAGACAAGCAATCAGCCCCAGCATTTT
clone_size: many; v_call: TRBV6-1; j_call: TRBJ2-1; d_call: TRBD2; cdr3_aa: CASSFRAGGPDEQFF; cdr3_nt: TGTGCCAGCAGTTTCCGAGCGGGAGGGCCGGATGAGCAGTTCTTC
clone_size: many; v_call: TRBV19; j_call: TRBJ2-3; d_call: TRBD1; cdr3_aa: CASSPRQGGTDTQYF; cdr3_nt: TGTGCCAGTAGTCCTCGACAGGGAGGCACAGATACGCAGTATTTT
clone_size: many; v_call: TRBV4-1; j_call: TRBJ2-1; d_call: TRBD2; cdr3_aa: CASRRGGSGDNEQFF; cdr3_nt: TGCGCCAGCAGACGCGGGGGTAGCGGCGACAATGAGCAGTTCTTC
clone_size: -; v_call: TRBV12-3/TRBV12-4; j_call: TRBJ1-1; d_call: TRBD1; cdr3_aa: CASSFTGQGAVTEAFF; cdr3_nt: TGTGCCAGCAGTTTCACTGGACAGGGGGCGGTTACTGAAGCTTTCTTT
clone_size: many; v_call: TRBV11-2; j_call: TRBJ2-5; d_call: -; cdr3_aa: CASSLLAFQETQYF; cdr3_nt: TGTGCCAGCAGCTTACTTGCTTTCCAGGAGACCCAGTACTTC
clone_size: many; v_call: TRBV2; j_call: TRBJ1-6; d_call: -; cdr3_aa: CASSDQGQYNSPLHF; cdr3_nt: TGTGCCAGCAGTGACCAGGGCCAATATAATTCACCCCTCCACTTT
clone_size: many; v_call: TRBV4-1; j_call: TRBJ1-4; d_call: TRBD1; cdr3_aa: CATRGGQGGEKLFF; cdr3_nt: TGCGCCACACGGGGTGGACAGGGAGGAGAAAAACTGTTTTTT
clone_size: -; v_call: TRBV2; j_call: TRBJ2-3; d_call: TRBD2; cdr3_aa: CANSSTGTTRSPGTQYF; cdr3_nt: TGTGCCAACAGTTCAACCGGGACTACCAGATCCCCAGGTACGCAGTATTTT
clone_size: many; v_call: TRBV6-4; j_call: TRBJ1-2; d_call: -; cdr3_aa: CASKPARTANYGYTF; cdr3_nt: TGTGCCAGCAAACCAGCGAGGACAGCTAACTATGGCTACACCTTC
clone_size: -; v_call: TRBV11-1; j_call: TRBJ2-7; d_call: TRBD2; cdr3_aa: CASSRRGLAGTGEQYF; cdr3_nt: TGTGCCAGCAGCAGACGCGGACTAGCGGGAACTGGCGAGCAGTACTTC
clone_size: many; v_call: TRBV4-1; j_call: TRBJ2-3; d_call: -; cdr3_aa: CASRYRVLTDTQYF; cdr3_nt: TGCGCCAGCAGGTACAGGGTCCTCACAGATACGCAGTATTTT
clone_size: many; v_call: TRBV3-1; j_call: TRBJ2-7; d_call: -; cdr3_aa: CASSQEGYEQYF; cdr3_nt: TGTGCCAGCAGCCAAGAGGGTTACGAGCAGTACTTC
clone_size: many; v_call: TRBV12-5; j_call: TRBJ2-3; d_call: -; cdr3_aa: CASGGGTAGTDTQYF; cdr3_nt: TGTGCTAGTGGAGGCGGGACGGCGGGCACAGATACGCAGTATTTT
clone_size: -; v_call: TRBV11-2; j_call: TRBJ2-7; d_call: -; cdr3_aa: CASSLILSGTVDYEQYF; cdr3_nt: TGTGCCAGCAGCTTAATTCTGTCCGGGACGGTCGACTACGAGCAGTACTTC
clone_size: many; v_call: TRBV2; j_call: TRBJ1-2; d_call: TRBD1; cdr3_aa: CASNSDRGDYGYTF; cdr3_nt: TGTGCCAGTAATTCGGACAGGGGCGACTATGGCTACACCTTC
clone_size: many; v_call: TRBV29-1; j_call: TRBJ2-7; d_call: -; cdr3_aa: CSVGARTYEQYF; cdr3_nt: TGCAGCGTGGGGGCCAGGACCTACGAGCAGTACTTC
clone_size: -; v_call: TRBV28; j_call: TRBJ2-2; d_call: -; cdr3_aa: CASIGGRGNTGELFF; cdr3_nt: TGTGCCAGCATCGGTGGGAGAGGGAACACCGGGGAGCTGTTTTTT
clone_size: many; v_call: TRBV11-2; j_call: TRBJ1-1; d_call: -; cdr3_aa: CACKGYTEAFF; cdr3_nt: TGTGCCTGCAAAGGGTACACTGAAGCTTTCTTT